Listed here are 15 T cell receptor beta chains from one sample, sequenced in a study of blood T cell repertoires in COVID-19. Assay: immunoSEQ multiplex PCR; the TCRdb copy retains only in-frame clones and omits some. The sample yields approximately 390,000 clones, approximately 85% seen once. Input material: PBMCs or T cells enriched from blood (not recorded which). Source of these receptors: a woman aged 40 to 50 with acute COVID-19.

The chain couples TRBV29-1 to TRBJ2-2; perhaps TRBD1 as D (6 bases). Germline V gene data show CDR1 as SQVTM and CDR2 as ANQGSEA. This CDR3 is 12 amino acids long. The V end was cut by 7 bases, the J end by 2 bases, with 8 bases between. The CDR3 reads CSGGGNTGELFF. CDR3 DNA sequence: TGCAGCGGAGGGGGAAACACCGGGGAGCTGTTTTTT.

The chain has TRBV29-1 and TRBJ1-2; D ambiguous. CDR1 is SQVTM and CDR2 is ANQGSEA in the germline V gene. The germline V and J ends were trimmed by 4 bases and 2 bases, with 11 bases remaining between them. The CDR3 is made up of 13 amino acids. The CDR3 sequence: CSVAVSVNYGYTF. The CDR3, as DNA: TGCAGCGTTGCCGTCAGCGTAAACTATGGCTACACCTTC. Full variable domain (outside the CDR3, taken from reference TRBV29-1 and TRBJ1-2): SAVISQKPSRDICQRGTSLTIQCQVDSQVTMMFWYRQQPGQSLTLIATANQGSEATYESGFVIDKFPISRPNLTFSTLTVSNMSPEDSSIYLCSVAVSVNYGYTFGSGTRLTVV.

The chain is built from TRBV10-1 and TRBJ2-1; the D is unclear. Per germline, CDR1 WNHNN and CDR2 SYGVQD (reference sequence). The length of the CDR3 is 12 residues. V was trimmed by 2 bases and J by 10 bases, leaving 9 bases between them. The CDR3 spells CASSERSGEQFF. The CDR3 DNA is TGCGCCAGCAGTGAGCGGTCCGGGGAGCAGTTCTTC.

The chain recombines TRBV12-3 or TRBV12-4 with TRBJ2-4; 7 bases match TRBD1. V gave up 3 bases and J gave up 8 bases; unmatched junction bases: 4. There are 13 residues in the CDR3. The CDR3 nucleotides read TGTGCCAGCAGTTTCAGGCAGGGGGACATTCAGTACTTC. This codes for CASSFRQGDIQYF.

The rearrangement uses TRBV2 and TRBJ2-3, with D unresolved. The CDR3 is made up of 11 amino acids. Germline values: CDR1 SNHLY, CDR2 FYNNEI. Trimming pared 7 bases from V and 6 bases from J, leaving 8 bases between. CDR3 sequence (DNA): TGTGCCAGCATTATTCGGGATACGCAGTATTTT. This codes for CASIIRDTQYF.

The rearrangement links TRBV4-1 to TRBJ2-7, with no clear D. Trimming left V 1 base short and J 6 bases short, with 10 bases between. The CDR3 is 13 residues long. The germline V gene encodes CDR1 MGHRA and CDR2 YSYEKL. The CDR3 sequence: CASSQGLYIEQYF. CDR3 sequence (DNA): TGCGCCAGCAGCCAAGGTCTTTATATCGAGCAGTACTTC.

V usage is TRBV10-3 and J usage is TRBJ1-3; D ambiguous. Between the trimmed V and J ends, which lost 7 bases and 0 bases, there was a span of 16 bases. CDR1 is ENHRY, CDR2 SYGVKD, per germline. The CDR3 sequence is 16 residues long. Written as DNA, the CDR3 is TGTGCCATCAAACCCAGTGGCCGGGGCTCTGGAAACACCATATATTTT. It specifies CAIKPSGRGSGNTIYF.

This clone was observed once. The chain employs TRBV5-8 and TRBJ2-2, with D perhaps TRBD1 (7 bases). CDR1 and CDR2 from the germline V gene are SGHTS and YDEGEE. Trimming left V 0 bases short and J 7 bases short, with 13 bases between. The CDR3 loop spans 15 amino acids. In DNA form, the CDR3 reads TGTGCCAGCAGCTTGGATAGGGGGCGGGACGGGGAGCTGTTTTTT. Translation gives CASSLDRGRDGELFF. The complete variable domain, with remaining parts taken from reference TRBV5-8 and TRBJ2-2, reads EAGVTQSPTHLIKTRGQQATLRCSPISGHTSVYWYQQALGLGLQFLLWYDEGEERNRGNFPPRFSGRQFPNYSSELNVNALELEDSALYLCASSLDRGRDGELFFGEGSRLTVL.

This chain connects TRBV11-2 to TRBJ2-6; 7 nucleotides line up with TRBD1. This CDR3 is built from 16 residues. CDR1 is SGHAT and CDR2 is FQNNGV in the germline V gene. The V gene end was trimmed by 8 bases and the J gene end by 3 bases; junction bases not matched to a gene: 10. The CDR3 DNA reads TGTGCCAGCCGACCCATTAGGGGGCTTGGGGCCAACGTCCTGACTTTC. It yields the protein CASRPIRGLGANVLTF.

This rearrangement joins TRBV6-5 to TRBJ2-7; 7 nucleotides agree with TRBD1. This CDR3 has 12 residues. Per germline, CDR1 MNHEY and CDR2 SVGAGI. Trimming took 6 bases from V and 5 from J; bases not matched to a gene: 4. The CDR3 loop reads CASSRTGDEQYF. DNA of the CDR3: TGTGCCAGCAGCAGGACAGGCGACGAGCAGTACTTC.

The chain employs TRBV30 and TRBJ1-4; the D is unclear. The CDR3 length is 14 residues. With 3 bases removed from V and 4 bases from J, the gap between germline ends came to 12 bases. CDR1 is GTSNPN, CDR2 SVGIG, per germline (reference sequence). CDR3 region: CAWSPRIINEKLFF. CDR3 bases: TGTGCCTGGAGCCCCAGAATAATTAATGAAAAACTGTTTTTT. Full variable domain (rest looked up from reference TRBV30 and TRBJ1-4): SQTIHQWPATLVQPVGSPLSLECTVEGTSNPNLYWYRQAAGRGLQLLFYSVGIGQISSEVPQNLSASRPQDRQFILSSKKLLLSDSGFYLCAWSPRIINEKLFFGSGTQLSVL.

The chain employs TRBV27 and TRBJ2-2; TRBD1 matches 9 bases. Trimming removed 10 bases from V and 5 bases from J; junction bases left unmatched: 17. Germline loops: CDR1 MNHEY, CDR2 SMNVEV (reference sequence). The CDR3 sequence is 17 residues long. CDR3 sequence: CATGAGTGFLRTGELFF. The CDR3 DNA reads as TGTGCCACCGGGGCCGGGACAGGGTTCTTACGGACCGGGGAGCTGTTTTTT.

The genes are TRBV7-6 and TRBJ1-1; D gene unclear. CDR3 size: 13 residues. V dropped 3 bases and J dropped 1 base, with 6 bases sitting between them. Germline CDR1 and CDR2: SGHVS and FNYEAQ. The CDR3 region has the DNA TGTGCCAGCAGCTTTCTCTGGAACACTGAAGCTTTCTTT. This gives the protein CASSFLWNTEAFF.

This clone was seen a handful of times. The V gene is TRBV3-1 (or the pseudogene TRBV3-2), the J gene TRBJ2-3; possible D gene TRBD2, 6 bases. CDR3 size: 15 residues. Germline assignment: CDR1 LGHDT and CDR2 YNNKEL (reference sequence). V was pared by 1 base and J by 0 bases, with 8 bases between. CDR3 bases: TGTGCCAGCAGCCAAGCCGGGACTAGCACAGATACGCAGTATTTT. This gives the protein CASSQAGTSTDTQYF.

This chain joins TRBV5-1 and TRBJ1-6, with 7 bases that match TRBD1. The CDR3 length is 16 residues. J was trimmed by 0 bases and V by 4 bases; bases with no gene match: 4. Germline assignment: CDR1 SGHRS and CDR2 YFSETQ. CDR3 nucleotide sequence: TGCGCCAGCAGCGCCGGACAGGTCTCCTATAATTCACCCCTCCACTTT. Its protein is CASSAGQVSYNSPLHF.